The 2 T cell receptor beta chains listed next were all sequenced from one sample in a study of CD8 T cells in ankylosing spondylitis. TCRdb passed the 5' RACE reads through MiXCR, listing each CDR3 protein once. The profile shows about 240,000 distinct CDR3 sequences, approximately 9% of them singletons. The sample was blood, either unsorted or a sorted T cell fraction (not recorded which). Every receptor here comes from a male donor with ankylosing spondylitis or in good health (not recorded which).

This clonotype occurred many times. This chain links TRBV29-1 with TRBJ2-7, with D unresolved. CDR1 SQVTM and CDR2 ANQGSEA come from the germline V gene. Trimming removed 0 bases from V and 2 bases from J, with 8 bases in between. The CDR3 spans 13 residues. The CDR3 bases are TGCAGCGTTGAAGATCGTAGAACCTACGAGCAGTACTTC. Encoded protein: CSVEDRRTYEQYF.

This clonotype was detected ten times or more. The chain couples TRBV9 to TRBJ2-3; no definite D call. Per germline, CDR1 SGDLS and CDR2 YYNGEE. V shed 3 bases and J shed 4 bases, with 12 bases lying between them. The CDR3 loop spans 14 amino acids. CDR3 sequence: CASSAEARPDTQYF. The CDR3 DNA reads TGTGCCAGCAGCGCTGAAGCGCGGCCAGATACGCAGTATTTT.